The TCR beta chain described here comes from a study of blood T cell repertoires in COVID-19. Source study methods: Nucleated cell counts were estimated from reference gene primer amplification. Generated by immunoSEQ multiplex PCR, the TCRdb table keeps only in-frame clones and is missing some. The V and J calls and clone size were taken over from that table, and D and trimming were inferred from the DNA. The sample includes some 22,000 clones, around 94% of them seen just once. Trimming removed 2 bases from V and 13 bases from J; junction bases left unmatched: 11. Germline V gene sequence: CDR1 SGHTA, CDR2 FQGTGA. CDR3 length equals 15 residues.

J is TRBJ1-6 and V is TRBV7-3; 7 nucleotides match TRBD1. The specimen sequenced was peripheral blood. The TCR comes from a woman aged 45 to 65 with active COVID-19. The CDR3 here is CASSLGDREMSPLHF. Here the CDR3 DNA reads TGTGCCAGCAGCTTAGGTGACAGGGAGATGTCCCCCCTCCACTTT.